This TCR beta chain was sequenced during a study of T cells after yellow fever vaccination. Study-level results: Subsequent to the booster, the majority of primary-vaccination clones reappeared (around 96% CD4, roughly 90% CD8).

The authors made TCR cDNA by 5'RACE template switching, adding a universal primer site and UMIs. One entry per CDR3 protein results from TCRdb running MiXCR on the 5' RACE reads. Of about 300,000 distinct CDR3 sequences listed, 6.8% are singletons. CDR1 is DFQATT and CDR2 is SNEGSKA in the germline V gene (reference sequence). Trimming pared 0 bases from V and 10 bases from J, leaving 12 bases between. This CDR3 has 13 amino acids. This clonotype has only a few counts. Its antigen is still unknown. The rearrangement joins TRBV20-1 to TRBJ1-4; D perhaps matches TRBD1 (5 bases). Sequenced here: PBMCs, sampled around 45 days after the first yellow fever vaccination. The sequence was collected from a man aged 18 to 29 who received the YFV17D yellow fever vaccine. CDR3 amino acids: CSARDQGLPKLFF. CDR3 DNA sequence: TGCAGTGCTAGAGATCAGGGCCTCCCAAAACTGTTTTTT.